The entry below gives a single TCR beta chain sequence along with its context. Authors' analysis steps: Estimation of nucleated cell counts was performed using reference gene primer amplification. Assay: immunoSEQ multiplex PCR; the TCRdb copy retains only in-frame clones and omits some. D and trimming were read from the DNA, whereas the V and J calls and clone size are those reported in that table. The sample records 250,000 to 350,000 clones, approximately 84% being singletons. V dropped 4 bases and J dropped 2; count of bases not matched to a gene: 7. The V gene's germline CDR1 is LGHDT and CDR2 YNNKEL (reference sequence). The CDR3 is 15 amino acids. This sample stems from a study of blood T cell repertoires in COVID-19. Study-level background: The samples span acute and convalescent COVID-19 from the United States, Italy and Spain. From T cells, B-cell-depleted T cells, or PBMCs came the material, which was cDNA or gDNA.

This chain connects TRBV3-1 (or the pseudogene TRBV3-2) to TRBJ2-7, with 8 bases matching TRBD2. This receptor was obtained from a human donor with COVID-19, enrolled during active disease. The donor label of this sample is uncertain. The sequencing sample was made of peripheral blood. For the CDR3, the DNA is TGTGCCAGCAGCCGAACTAGCGGCCCCACCTACGAGCAGTACTTC. It yields the protein CASSRTSGPTYEQYF.